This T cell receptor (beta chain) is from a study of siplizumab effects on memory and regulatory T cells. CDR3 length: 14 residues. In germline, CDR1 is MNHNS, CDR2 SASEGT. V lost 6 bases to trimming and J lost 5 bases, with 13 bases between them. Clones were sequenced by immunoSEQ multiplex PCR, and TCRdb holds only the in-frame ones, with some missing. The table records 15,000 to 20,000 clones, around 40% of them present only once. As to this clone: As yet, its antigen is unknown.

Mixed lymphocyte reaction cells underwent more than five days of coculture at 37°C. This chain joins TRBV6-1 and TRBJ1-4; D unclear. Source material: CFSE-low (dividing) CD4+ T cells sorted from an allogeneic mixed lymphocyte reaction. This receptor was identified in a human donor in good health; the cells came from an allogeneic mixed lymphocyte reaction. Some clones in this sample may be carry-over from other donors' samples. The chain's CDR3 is CASRRTMWNEKLFF. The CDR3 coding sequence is TGTGCCAGCAGAAGGACTATGTGGAATGAAAAACTGTTTTTT.